These T cell receptor beta chains were read from a single sample in a study of cytotoxic CD8 clonotypes in ibrutinib-treated CLL. Sequencing used immunoSEQ multiplex PCR; TCRdb keeps in-frame clones, though not all of them. The sample carries nearly 300,000 clones, roughly four fifths recorded once. This specimen was PBMCs, taken at disease progression, from a patient treated with ibrutinib. Receptor source: a human donor with chronic lymphocytic leukemia. CDR3s include the opening cysteine and the closing phenylalanine or tryptophan. Each record gives: J gene, D gene, V gene, clone size, CDR3 protein, CDR3 DNA. A D gene is named only where the DNA matches it firmly. Clone sizes are given selectively: once, few, many, or a class where the clone is expanded.

J: TRBJ2-1; D: -; V: TRBV5-1; size: -; CDR3: CASSLKAMGVRINEQFF; DNA: TGCGCCAGCAGCTTGAAGGCGATGGGGGTTAGAATCAATGAGCAGTTCTTC
J: TRBJ2-5; D: TRBD2; V: TRBV18; size: -; CDR3: CASSPRLAGGAETQYF; DNA: TGTGCCAGCTCACCACGGCTAGCGGGGGGCGCAGAGACCCAGTACTTC
J: TRBJ1-2; D: -; V: TRBV9; size: -; CDR3: CASQEGVRDGYTF; DNA: TGTGCCAGCCAGGAGGGGGTACGTGATGGCTACACCTTC
J: TRBJ2-1; D: -; V: TRBV10-3; size: -; CDR3: CAISGSLRRSELEQFF; DNA: TGTGCCATCAGTGGTAGCCTCCGACGGAGCGAACTTGAGCAGTTCTTC
J: TRBJ2-7; D: TRBD2; V: TRBV28; size: once; CDR3: CASSLTGTTIFGEQYF; DNA: TGTGCCAGCAGTTTAACCGGGACTACCATTTTCGGCGAGCAGTACTTC
J: TRBJ1-6; D: -; V: TRBV4-1; size: few; CDR3: CASSQDHYSPLHF; DNA: TGCGCCAGCAGCCAAGATCACTACTCACCCCTCCACTTT
J: TRBJ2-7; D: TRBD1; V: TRBV5-1; size: few; CDR3: CASSLGQGAYEQYF; DNA: TGCGCCAGCAGCCTCGGACAGGGGGCCTACGAGCAGTACTTC
J: TRBJ2-5; D: -; V: TRBV18; size: -; CDR3: CASSESQETQYF; DNA: TGTGCCAGCTCAGAATCACAAGAGACCCAGTACTTC
J: TRBJ2-3; D: -; V: TRBV7-2; size: -; CDR3: CASSLGVDTQYF; DNA: TGTGCCAGCAGCTTAGGAGTAGATACGCAGTATTTT
J: TRBJ1-5; D: -; V: TRBV19; size: many; CDR3: CASSISAVQSNQPQHF; DNA: TGTGCCAGTAGTATTTCGGCAGTGCAGAGCAATCAGCCCCAGCATTTT
J: TRBJ2-1; D: TRBD1; V: TRBV11-1; size: -; CDR3: CASSPWTGGSYNEQFF; DNA: TGTGCCAGCAGCCCCTGGACAGGGGGCTCCTACAATGAGCAGTTCTTC
J: TRBJ1-2; D: TRBD1; V: TRBV4-3; size: -; CDR3: CASSQDLRGVRGGYGYTF; DNA: TGCGCCAGCAGCCAAGATCTAAGAGGCGTCAGGGGGGGATATGGCTACACCTTC
J: TRBJ2-3; D: -; V: TRBV11-2; size: -; CDR3: CASSLGRGADTQYF; DNA: TGTGCCAGCAGCTTAGGAAGGGGTGCAGATACGCAGTATTTT
J: TRBJ2-1; D: TRBD2; V: TRBV29-1; size: -; CDR3: CSVDDLAASYNEQFF; DNA: TGCAGCGTTGATGATCTAGCGGCCTCCTACAATGAGCAGTTCTTC
J: TRBJ2-5; D: TRBD2; V: TRBV29-1; size: -; CDR3: CSVDLAEETQYF; DNA: TGCAGCGTTGATCTAGCGGAGGAGACCCAGTACTTC
J: TRBJ2-7; D: -; V: TRBV27; size: -; CDR3: CASSWAPRGEQYF; DNA: TGTGCCAGCAGTTGGGCACCCCGGGGCGAGCAGTACTTC
J: TRBJ2-3; D: -; V: TRBV4-1; size: -; CDR3: CASSQDDRFSYTDTQYF; DNA: TGCGCCAGCAGCCAAGATGACAGATTCAGCTACACAGATACGCAGTATTTT
J: TRBJ2-7; D: -; V: TRBV7-2; size: -; CDR3: CASSFTRTTGEQYF; DNA: TGTGCCAGCAGCTTTACTCGGACAACCGGCGAGCAGTACTTC
J: TRBJ2-7; D: -; V: TRBV10-3; size: -; CDR3: CAIRGAGFDYEQYF; DNA: TGTGCCATCAGGGGGGCCGGGTTTGACTACGAGCAGTACTTC
J: TRBJ2-7; D: -; V: TRBV28; size: -; CDR3: CASSLLVRGEQYF; DNA: TGTGCCAGCAGTTTATTAGTCAGGGGAGAGCAGTACTTC
J: TRBJ2-3; D: TRBD1; V: TRBV2; size: -; CDR3: CASFGDRTGSTDTQYF; DNA: TGTGCCAGCTTCGGGGACAGAACCGGGAGCACAGATACGCAGTATTTT
J: TRBJ2-1; D: TRBD2; V: TRBV7-9; size: -; CDR3: CASSLVRTSNEQFF; DNA: TGTGCCAGCAGCTTAGTGAGGACTAGCAATGAGCAGTTCTTC
J: TRBJ2-1; D: -; V: TRBV7-7; size: -; CDR3: CASSKPGLNEQFF; DNA: TGTGCCAGCAGCAAGCCGGGGCTCAATGAGCAGTTCTTC
J: TRBJ1-1; D: -; V: TRBV11-2; size: -; CDR3: CASSFGRTEAFF; DNA: TGTGCCAGCAGCTTCGGTAGAACTGAAGCTTTCTTT
J: TRBJ2-1; D: -; V: TRBV7-3; size: -; CDR3: CASSTKNTGNYNEQFF; DNA: TGTGCCAGCAGCACGAAAAACACGGGGAACTACAATGAGCAGTTCTTC
J: TRBJ1-2; D: TRBD1; V: TRBV29-1; size: -; CDR3: CTVPGGAGGYTF; DNA: TGCACCGTCCCAGGGGGCGCGGGGGGCTACACCTTC
J: TRBJ1-2; D: TRBD1; V: TRBV6-1; size: -; CDR3: CASSGETGVGYTF; DNA: TGTGCCAGCAGTGGAGAGACAGGGGTTGGCTACACCTTC
J: TRBJ2-7; D: TRBD1; V: TRBV25-1; size: few; CDR3: CASIPGPGQGTYEQYF; DNA: TGTGCCAGCATTCCAGGACCGGGACAGGGAACCTACGAGCAGTACTTC
J: TRBJ2-7; D: -; V: TRBV6-5; size: once; CDR3: CASSYSGDYYEQYF; DNA: TGTGCCAGCAGTTACTCTGGGGATTACTACGAGCAGTACTTC
J: TRBJ1-2; D: -; V: TRBV6-1; size: -; CDR3: CASRRTGSDGYTF; DNA: TGTGCCAGCAGAAGAACAGGGAGTGATGGCTACACCTTC
J: TRBJ2-2; D: -; V: TRBV19; size: -; CDR3: CASSPIGGADTGELFF; DNA: TGTGCCAGTAGCCCTATCGGGGGCGCGGACACCGGGGAGCTGTTTTTT
J: TRBJ2-7; D: TRBD2; V: TRBV28; size: -; CDR3: CASSFTSVHEQYF; DNA: TGTGCCAGCAGTTTCACTAGCGTCCACGAGCAGTACTTC
J: TRBJ2-5; D: -; V: TRBV5-1; size: -; CDR3: CASSLPQVQETQYF; DNA: TGCGCCAGCAGCTTGCCGCAAGTACAAGAGACCCAGTACTTC
J: TRBJ2-7; D: -; V: TRBV28; size: -; CDR3: CASSLSGLRGEQYF; DNA: TGTGCCAGCAGTTTATCAGGACTCCGCGGCGAGCAGTACTTC
J: TRBJ2-5; D: TRBD2; V: TRBV7-8; size: -; CDR3: CASSLEGGGEETQYF; DNA: TGTGCCAGCAGCTTAGAGGGCGGGGGGGAAGAGACCCAGTACTTC
J: TRBJ1-5; D: -; V: TRBV7-8; size: few; CDR3: CASSSTNQPQHF; DNA: TGTGCCAGCAGCTCAACAAATCAGCCCCAGCATTTT
J: TRBJ2-5; D: -; V: TRBV5-1; size: -; CDR3: CASSPSGETQYF; DNA: TGCGCCAGCAGCCCATCCGGAGAGACCCAGTACTTC
J: TRBJ2-2; D: -; V: TRBV19; size: once; CDR3: CASSIGQRENTGELFF; DNA: TGTGCCAGTAGTATCGGGCAGCGAGAAAACACCGGGGAGCTGTTTTTT
J: TRBJ2-2; D: TRBD2; V: TRBV6-6; size: -; CDR3: CASGNRGGTGELFF; DNA: TGTGCCAGCGGGAACCGGGGGGGGACCGGGGAGCTGTTTTTT
J: TRBJ2-1; D: -; V: TRBV9; size: -; CDR3: CASSATNWEQFF; DNA: TGTGCCAGCAGCGCGACAAACTGGGAGCAGTTCTTC
J: TRBJ1-1; D: -; V: TRBV5-4; size: -; CDR3: CASRGRTEAFF; DNA: TGTGCCAGCAGGGGGCGCACTGAAGCTTTCTTT
J: TRBJ1-1; D: -; V: TRBV5-1; size: -; CDR3: CASSLDPSIPEAFF; DNA: TGCGCCAGCAGCTTGGATCCGTCGATCCCTGAAGCTTTCTTT
J: TRBJ2-2; D: -; V: TRBV9; size: -; CDR3: CASSDTPNLTGELFF; DNA: TGTGCCAGCAGCGACACCCCGAACCTTACCGGGGAGCTGTTTTTT
J: TRBJ2-7; D: -; V: TRBV7-3; size: -; CDR3: CASSVAGASGNEQYF; DNA: TGTGCCAGCAGCGTAGCCGGGGCATCTGGGAACGAGCAGTACTTC
J: TRBJ1-4; D: -; V: TRBV19; size: -; CDR3: CASSSGRSNEKLFF; DNA: TGTGCCAGTAGTTCAGGTAGATCAAACGAAAAACTGTTTTTT